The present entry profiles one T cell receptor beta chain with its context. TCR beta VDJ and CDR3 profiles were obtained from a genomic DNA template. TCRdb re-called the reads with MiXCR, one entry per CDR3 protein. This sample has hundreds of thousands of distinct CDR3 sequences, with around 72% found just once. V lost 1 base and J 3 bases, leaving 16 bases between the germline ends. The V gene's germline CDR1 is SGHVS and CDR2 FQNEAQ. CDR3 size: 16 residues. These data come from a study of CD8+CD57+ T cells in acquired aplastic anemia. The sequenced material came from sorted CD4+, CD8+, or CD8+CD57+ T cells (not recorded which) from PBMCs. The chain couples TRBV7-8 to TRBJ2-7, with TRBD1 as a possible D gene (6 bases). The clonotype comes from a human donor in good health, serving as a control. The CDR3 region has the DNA TGTGCCAGCAGCTTAGAAGTAAACAGGGCCCTCTACGAGCAGTACTTC. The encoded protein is CASSLEVNRALYEQYF.